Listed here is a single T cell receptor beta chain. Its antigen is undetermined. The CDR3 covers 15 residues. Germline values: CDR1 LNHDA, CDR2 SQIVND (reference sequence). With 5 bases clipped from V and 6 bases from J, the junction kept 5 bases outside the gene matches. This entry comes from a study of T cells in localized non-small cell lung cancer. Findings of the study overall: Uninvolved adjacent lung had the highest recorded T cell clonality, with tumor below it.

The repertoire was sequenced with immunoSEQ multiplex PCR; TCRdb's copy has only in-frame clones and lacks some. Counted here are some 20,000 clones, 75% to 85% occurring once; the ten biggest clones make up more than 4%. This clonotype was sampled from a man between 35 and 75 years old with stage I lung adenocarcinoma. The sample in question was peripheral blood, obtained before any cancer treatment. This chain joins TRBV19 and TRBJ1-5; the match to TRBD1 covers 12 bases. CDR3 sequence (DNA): TGTGCCAGTAGTGGGACAGGGGGCGCGAGTCAGCCCCAGCATTTT. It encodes CASSGTGGASQPQHF. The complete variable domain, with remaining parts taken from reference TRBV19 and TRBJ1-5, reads DGGITQSPKYLFRKEGQNVTLSCEQNLNHDAMYWYRQDPGQGLRLIYYSQIVNDFQKGDIAEGYSVSREKKESFPLTVTSAQKNPTAFYLCASSGTGGASQPQHFGDGTRLSIL.